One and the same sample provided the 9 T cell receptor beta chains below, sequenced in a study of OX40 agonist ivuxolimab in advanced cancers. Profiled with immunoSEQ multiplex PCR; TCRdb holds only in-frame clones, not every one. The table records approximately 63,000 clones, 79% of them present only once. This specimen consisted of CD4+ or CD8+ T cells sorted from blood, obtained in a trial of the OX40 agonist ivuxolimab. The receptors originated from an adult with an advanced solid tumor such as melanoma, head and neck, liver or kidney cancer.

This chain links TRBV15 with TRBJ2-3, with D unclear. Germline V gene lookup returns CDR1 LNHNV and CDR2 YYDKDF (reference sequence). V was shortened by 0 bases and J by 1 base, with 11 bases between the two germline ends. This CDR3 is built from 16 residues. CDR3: CATSRDGVRGTDTQYF. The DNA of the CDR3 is TGTGCCACCAGCAGAGATGGGGTCCGGGGCACAGATACGCAGTATTTT.

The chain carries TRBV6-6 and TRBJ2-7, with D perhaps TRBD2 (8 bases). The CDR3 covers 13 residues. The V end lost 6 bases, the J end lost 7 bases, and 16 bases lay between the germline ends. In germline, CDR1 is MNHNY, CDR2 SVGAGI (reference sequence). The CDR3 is CASRPGGGREQYF. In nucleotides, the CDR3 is TGTGCCAGCAGACCGGGAGGGGGCCGTGAGCAGTACTTC.

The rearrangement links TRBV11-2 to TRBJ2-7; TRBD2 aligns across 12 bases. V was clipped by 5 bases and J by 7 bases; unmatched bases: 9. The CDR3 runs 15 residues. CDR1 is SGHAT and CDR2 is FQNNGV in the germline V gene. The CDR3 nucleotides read TGTGCCAGCAGCGTTGGACTAGCGGGAACCCAGGAGCAGTACTTC. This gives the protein CASSVGLAGTQEQYF.

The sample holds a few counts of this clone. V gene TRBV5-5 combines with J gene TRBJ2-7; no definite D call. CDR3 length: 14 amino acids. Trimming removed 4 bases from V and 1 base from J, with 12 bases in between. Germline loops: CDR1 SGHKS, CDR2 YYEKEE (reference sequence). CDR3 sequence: CASSPVGRSYEQYF. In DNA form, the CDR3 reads TGTGCCAGCAGCCCGGTGGGCCGGTCCTACGAGCAGTACTTC.

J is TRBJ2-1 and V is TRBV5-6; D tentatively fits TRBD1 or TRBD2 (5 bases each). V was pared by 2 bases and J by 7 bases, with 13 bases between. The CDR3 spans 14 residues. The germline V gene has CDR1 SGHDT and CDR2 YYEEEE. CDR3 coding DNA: TGTGCCAGCAGCTTCCCCGGTGGGGGAAATGAGCAGTTCTTC. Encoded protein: CASSFPGGGNEQFF.

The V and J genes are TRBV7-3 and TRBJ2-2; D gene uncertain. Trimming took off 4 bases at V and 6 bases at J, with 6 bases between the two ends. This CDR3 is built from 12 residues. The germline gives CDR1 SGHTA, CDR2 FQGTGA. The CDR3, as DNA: TGTGCCAGCAGCTCGGACGCCGGGGAGCTGTTTTTT. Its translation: CASSSDAGELFF. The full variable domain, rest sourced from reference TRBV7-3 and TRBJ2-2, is GAGVSQTPSNKVTEKGKYVELRCDPISGHTALYWYRQSLGQGPEFLIYFQGTGAADDSGLPNDRFFAVRPEGSVSTLKIQRTERGDSAVYLCASSSDAGELFFGEGSRLTVL.

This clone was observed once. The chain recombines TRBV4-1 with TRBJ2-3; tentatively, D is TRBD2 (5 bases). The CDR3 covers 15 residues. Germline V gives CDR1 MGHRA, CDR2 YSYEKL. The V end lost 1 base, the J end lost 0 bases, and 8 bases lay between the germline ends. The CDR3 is CASSQGLFSTDTQYF. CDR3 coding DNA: TGCGCCAGCAGCCAAGGACTATTTAGCACAGATACGCAGTATTTT.

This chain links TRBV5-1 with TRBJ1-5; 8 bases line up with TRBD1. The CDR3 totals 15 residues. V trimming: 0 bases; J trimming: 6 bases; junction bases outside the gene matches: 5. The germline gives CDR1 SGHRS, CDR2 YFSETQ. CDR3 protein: CASSLDRGGGQPQHF. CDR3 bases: TGCGCCAGCAGCTTGGACAGGGGGGGAGGTCAGCCCCAGCATTTT.

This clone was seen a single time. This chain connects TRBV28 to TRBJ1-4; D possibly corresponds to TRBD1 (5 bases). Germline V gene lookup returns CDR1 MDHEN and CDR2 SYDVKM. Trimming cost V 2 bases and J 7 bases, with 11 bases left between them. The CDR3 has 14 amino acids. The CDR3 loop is CASSLGGIGEKLFF. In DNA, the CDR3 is TGTGCCAGCAGTTTAGGGGGAATCGGTGAAAAACTGTTTTTT.